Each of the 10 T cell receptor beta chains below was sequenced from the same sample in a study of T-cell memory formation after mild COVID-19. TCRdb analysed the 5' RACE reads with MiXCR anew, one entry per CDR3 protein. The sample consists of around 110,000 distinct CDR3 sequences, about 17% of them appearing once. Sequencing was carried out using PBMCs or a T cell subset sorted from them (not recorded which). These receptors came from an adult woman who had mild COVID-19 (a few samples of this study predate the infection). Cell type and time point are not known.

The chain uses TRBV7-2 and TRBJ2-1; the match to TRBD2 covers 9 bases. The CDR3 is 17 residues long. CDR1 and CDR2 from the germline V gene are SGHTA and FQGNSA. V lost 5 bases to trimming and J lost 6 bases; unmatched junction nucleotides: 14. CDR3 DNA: TGTGCCAGCAGCCCCAGCCCGGGACTAGCCCTGGTCAATGAGCAGTTCTTC. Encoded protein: CASSPSPGLALVNEQFF.

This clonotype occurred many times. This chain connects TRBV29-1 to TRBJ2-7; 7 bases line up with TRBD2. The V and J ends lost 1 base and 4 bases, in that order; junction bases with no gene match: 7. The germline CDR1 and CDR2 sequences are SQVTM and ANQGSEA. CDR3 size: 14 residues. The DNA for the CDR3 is TGCAGCGTTGAAGGGCCTAGCGGATCTTACGAGCAGTACTTC. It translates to CSVEGPSGSYEQYF.

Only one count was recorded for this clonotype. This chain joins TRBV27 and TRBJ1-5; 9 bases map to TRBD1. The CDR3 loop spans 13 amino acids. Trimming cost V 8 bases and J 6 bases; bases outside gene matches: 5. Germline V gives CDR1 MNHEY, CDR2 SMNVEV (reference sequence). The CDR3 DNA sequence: TGTGCCAGCGGGACAGGGTTCTCTCAGCCCCAGCATTTT. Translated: CASGTGFSQPQHF.

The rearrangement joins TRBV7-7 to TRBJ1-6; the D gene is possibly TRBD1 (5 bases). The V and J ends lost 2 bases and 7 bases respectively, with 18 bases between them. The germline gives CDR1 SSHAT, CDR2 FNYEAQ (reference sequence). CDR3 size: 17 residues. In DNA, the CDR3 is TGTGCCAGCAGCTTAATTATGGCAGGAGGGGAGAATTCACCCCTCCACTTT. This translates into CASSLIMAGGENSPLHF.

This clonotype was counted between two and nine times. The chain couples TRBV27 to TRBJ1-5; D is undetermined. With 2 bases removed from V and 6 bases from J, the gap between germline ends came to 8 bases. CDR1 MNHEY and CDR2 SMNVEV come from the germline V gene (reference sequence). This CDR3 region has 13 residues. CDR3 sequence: CASSLNLGQPQHF. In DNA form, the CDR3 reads TGTGCCAGCAGTTTAAACCTGGGTCAGCCCCAGCATTTT.

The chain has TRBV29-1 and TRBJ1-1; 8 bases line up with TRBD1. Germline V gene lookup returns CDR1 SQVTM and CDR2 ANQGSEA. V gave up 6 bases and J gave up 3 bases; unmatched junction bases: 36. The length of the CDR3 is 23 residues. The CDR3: CSVASTSIRDRSTHSSSDTEAFF. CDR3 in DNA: TGCAGCGTAGCCTCTACCTCCATACGGGACAGGTCCACGCATTCGAGCTCGGACACTGAAGCTTTCTTT. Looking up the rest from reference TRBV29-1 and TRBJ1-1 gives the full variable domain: SAVISQKPSRDICQRGTSLTIQCQVDSQVTMMFWYRQQPGQSLTLIATANQGSEATYESGFVIDKFPISRPNLTFSTLTVSNMSPEDSSIYLCSVASTSIRDRSTHSSSDTEAFFGQGTRLTVV.

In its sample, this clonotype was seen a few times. In DNA form, the CDR3 reads TGTGCCAGCATCGCTAGCGGTTACAATGAGCAGTTCTTC. This encodes CASIASGYNEQFF. The chain carries TRBV12-3 or TRBV12-4 and TRBJ2-1; 7 nucleotides match TRBD2. With V trimmed by 7 bases and J by 4 bases, 4 bases remained unmatched. There are 13 residues in the CDR3.

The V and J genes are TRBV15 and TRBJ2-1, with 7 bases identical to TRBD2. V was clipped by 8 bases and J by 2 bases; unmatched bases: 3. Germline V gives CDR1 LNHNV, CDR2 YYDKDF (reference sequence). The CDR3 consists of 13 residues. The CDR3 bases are TGTGCCACCCGGGGGGACGCCTACAATGAGCAGTTCTTC. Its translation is CATRGDAYNEQFF.

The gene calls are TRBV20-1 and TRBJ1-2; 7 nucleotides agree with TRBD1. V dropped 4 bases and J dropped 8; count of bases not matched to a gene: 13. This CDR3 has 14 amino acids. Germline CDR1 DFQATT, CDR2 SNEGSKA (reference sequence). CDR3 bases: TGCAGTGCTATGCCACAGGGGTTAAGGCTAGGCTACACCTTC. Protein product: CSAMPQGLRLGYTF.

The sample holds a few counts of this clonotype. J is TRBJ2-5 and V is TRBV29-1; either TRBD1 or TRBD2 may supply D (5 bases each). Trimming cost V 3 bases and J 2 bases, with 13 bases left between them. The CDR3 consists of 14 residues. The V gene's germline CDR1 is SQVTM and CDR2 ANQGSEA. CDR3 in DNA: TGCAGCGTTGAGGGGGACGGGGATCAAGAGACCCAGTACTTC. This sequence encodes CSVEGDGDQETQYF.